This record looks at one TCR beta chain sequence and its context. Its target is unknown. The CDR3 sequence is 16 residues long. This entry belongs to a study of T cells expressing NK-cell markers. Study in general: There were seven HCMV-seropositive donors and one seronegative donor among the eight sequenced.

Whole-study findings and limits: As a fraction of CD8+ T cells, dominant NKG2C+ clonotypes reached about 1.0-7.0% in six donors. These clonotypes, the leaders elsewhere, also led the CD3+CD56-NKG2C+ fraction in a handful of donors.

The TCR beta cDNA came from 5'RACE template switching with UMIs. TCRdb reanalyzed the 5' RACE reads and collapses them to one entry per CDR3 protein, without DNA. This repertoire includes roughly 420,000 distinct CDR3 sequences. The sample taken for sequencing was blood T cells: a sorted CD56 or NKG2C T cell subset, CD4+ or CD8+ T cells, or bulk PBMC T cells (not recorded which). This chain uses TRBV12-3 or TRBV12-4 with TRBJ1-6. The TCR was taken from a woman aged 18-70 years in good health. Here the CDR3 reads CASSLVVSSYNSPLHF.